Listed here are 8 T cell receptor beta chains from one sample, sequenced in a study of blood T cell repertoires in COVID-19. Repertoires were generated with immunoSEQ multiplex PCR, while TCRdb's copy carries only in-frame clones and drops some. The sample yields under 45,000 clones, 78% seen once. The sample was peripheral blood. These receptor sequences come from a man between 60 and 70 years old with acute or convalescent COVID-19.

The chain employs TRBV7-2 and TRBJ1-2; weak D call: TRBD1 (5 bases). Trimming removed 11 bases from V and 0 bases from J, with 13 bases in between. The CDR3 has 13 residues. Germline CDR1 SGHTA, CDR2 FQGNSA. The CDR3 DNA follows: TGTGCCTCTCGGGGGGAGACTAACTATGGCTACACCTTC. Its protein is CASRGETNYGYTF.

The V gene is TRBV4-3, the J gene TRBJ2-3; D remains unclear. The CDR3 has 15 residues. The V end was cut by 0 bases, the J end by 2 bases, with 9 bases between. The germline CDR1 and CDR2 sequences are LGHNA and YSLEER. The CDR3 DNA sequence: TGCGCCAGCAGCCAAGAACTACCCCTCACAGATACGCAGTATTTT. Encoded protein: CASSQELPLTDTQYF.

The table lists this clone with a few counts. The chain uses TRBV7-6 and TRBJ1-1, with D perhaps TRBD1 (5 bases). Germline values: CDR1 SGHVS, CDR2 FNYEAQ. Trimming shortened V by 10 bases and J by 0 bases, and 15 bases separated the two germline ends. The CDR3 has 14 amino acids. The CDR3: CATTPRGLNTEAFF. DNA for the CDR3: TGTGCCACTACCCCAAGGGGCTTGAACACTGAAGCTTTCTTT. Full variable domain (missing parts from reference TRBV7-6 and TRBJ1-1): GAGVSQSPRYKVTKRGQDVALRCDPISGHVSLYWYRQALGQGPEFLTYFNYEAQQDKSGLPNDRFSAERPEGSISTLTIQRTEQRDSAMYRCATTPRGLNTEAFFGQGTRLTVV.

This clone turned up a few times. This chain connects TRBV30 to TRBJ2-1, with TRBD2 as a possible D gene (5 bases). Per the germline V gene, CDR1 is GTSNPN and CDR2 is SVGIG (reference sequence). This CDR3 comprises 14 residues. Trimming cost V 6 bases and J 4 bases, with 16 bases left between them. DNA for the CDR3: TGTGCCTGCCAACGTCTAGCAGTATACAATGAGCAGTTCTTC. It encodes CACQRLAVYNEQFF.

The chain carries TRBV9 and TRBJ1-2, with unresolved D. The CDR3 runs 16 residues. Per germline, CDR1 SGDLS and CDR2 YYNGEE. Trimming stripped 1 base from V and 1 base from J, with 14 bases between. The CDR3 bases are TGTGCCAGCAGCGTATCCCCCGGGGTCAGTAACTATGGCTACACCTTC. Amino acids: CASSVSPGVSNYGYTF.

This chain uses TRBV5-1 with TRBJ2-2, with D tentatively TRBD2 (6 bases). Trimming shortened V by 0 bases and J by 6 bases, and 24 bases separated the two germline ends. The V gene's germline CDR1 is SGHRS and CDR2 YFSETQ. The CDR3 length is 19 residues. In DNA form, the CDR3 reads TGCGCCAGCAGCTTGGACCCTCCCGGACGGGGGTTCCTCTCCGGGGAGCTGTTTTTT. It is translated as CASSLDPPGRGFLSGELFF.

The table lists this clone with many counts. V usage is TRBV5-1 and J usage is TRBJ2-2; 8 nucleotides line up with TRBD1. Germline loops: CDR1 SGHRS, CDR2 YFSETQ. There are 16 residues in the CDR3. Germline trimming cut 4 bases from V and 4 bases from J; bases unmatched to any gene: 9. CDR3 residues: CASSPRTGSGTGELFF. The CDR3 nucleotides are TGCGCCAGCAGCCCCCGGACAGGGAGCGGCACCGGGGAGCTGTTTTTT.

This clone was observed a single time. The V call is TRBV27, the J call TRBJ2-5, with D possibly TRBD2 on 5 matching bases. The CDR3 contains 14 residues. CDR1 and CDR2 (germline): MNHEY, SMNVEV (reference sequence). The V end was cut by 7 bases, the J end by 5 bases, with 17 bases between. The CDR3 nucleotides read TGTGCCAGCAACCCCCTCCGGGGAGCGGAGACCCAGTACTTC. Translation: CASNPLRGAETQYF.